Below, 8 T cell receptor beta chains from the same sample are listed, as sequenced in a study of molecular identifiers for immune sequencing clone quantification. TCRdb reanalysed the PCR reads using MiXCR and keeps one entry per CDR3 protein. The sample has around 94,000 distinct CDR3 sequences, 30% to 45% seen once; the top ten hold approximately 10%. Material: naive CD8+ T cells from blood, with Jurkat cell RNA spiked in. Subset indicated: FACS-sorted CD8+CD4-CCR7+CD45RA+ naive T cells. These receptors were obtained from a human donor in good health. Some libraries in this study had Jurkat cell RNA spiked in.

The rearrangement joins TRBV13 to TRBJ1-2; 8 bases line up with TRBD1. The CDR3 is 15 residues long. Germline values: CDR1 PRHDT, CDR2 FYEKMQ (reference sequence). V lost 7 bases, J lost 1 base, and 8 bases stayed unmatched. The CDR3 DNA is TGTGCCAGCAAGGGACAGGAGCTACTTAACTATGGCTACACCTTC. Amino acids: CASKGQELLNYGYTF.

This clonotype was observed a handful of times. The J gene is TRBJ1-5, the V gene TRBV6-5; TRBD1 agrees at 7 bases. The length of the CDR3 is 15 residues. Trimming at V came to 5 bases and at J to 4 bases, leaving 8 bases not matched to a gene. Germline V gene lookup returns CDR1 MNHEY and CDR2 SVGAGI. Here the CDR3 DNA reads TGTGCCAGCAGTACTGACAGGGAAGAAAATCAGCCCCAGCATTTT. This codes for CASSTDREENQPQHF.

The rearrangement joins TRBV18 to TRBJ1-5; TRBD1 matches at 10 bases. CDR1 and CDR2 from the germline V gene are KGHSH and LQKENI. V trimming: 5 bases; J trimming: 6 bases; junction bases outside the gene matches: 7. This CDR3 comprises 15 residues. CDR3 protein: CASSMTGGYIQPQHF. In nucleotides, the CDR3 is TGTGCCAGCTCAATGACAGGGGGCTATATTCAGCCCCAGCATTTT.

This clonotype was seen only a few times. The rearrangement links TRBV28 to TRBJ1-3; D is undetermined. Germline V gene data show CDR1 as MDHEN and CDR2 as SYDVKM. Trimming pared 3 bases from V and 1 base from J, leaving 7 bases between. The length of the CDR3 is 14 residues. CDR3 bases: TGTGCCAGCAGTTTTTGGGCATCTGGAAACACCATATATTTT. It codes for CASSFWASGNTIYF.

Notes on this clonotype: No conserved phenylalanine or tryptophan is present at the end of the CDR3, so a read error is the likely explanation. The limits of the CDR3 on the DNA are not certain, so only TCRdb's listed CDR3 is given. CDR3 residues: CSAEPRLAPYEQSS. The V gene is TRBV20-1, the J gene TRBJ2-7. The CDR3 is 14 residues long, counting both termini. CDR1 is DFQATT and CDR2 is SNEGSKA in the germline V gene (reference sequence).

This clonotype was observed a handful of times. The chain recombines TRBV6-4 with TRBJ2-2, with D hard to call. The CDR3 sequence is 14 residues long. Germline CDR1 and CDR2: MRHNA and SNTAGT. Trimming stripped 10 bases from V and 1 base from J, with 13 bases between. CDR3 sequence (DNA): TGTGCCAAGTGGTGGCCACGGAACACCGGGGAGCTGTTTTTT. Protein: CAKWWPRNTGELFF.

The chain carries TRBV19 and TRBJ1-5; no clear D gene. This CDR3 region has 15 residues. V gave up 4 bases and J gave up 0 bases, with 10 bases separating them. From germline, CDR1 is LNHDA and CDR2 SQIVND (reference sequence). CDR3 loop: CASSTLTDSNQPQHF. The CDR3 DNA reads TGTGCCAGTAGTACTCTCACAGATAGCAATCAGCCCCAGCATTTT.

This clonotype was counted at least ten times. V is TRBV5-4 and J is TRBJ2-1; D perhaps matches TRBD2 (6 bases). In germline, CDR1 is SGHNT, CDR2 YYREEE (reference sequence). This CDR3 region has 14 residues. V gave up 1 base and J gave up 6 bases, with 11 bases separating them. The CDR3 DNA follows: TGTGCCAGCAGCTTGAGGCGGGACTTCAATGAGCAGTTCTTC. Translation: CASSLRRDFNEQFF.